The 9 T cell receptor beta chains below come from one sample, sequenced in a study of OX40 agonist ivuxolimab in advanced cancers. TCRdb's table, derived via immunoSEQ multiplex PCR, lists solely in-frame clones and lacks some. The sample contains almost 90,000 clones, approximately 90% of which appear only once. The starting material was CD4+ or CD8+ T cells sorted from blood, obtained in a trial of the OX40 agonist ivuxolimab. The receptors come from an adult with an advanced solid tumor such as melanoma, head and neck, liver or kidney cancer.

The rearrangement uses TRBV9 and TRBJ2-1; 11 bases match TRBD2. This CDR3 contains 19 residues. Trimming cost V 4 bases and J 9 bases; bases outside gene matches: 21. The germline V gene encodes CDR1 SGDLS and CDR2 YYNGEE. CDR3 loop: CASSSDRARLAGLSIEQFF. In nucleotides, the CDR3 is TGTGCCAGCAGCTCAGACAGGGCTCGACTAGCGGGACTCTCTATTGAGCAGTTCTTC. The variable domain in full, with the rest retrieved from reference TRBV9 and TRBJ2-1, is DSGVTQTPKHLITATGQRVTLRCSPRSGDLSVYWYQQSLDQGLQFLIQYYNGEERAKGNILERFSAQQFPDLHSELNLSSLELGDSALYFCASSSDRARLAGLSIEQFFGPGTRLTVL.

V is TRBV11-3 and J is TRBJ2-1, with 10 nucleotides matching TRBD2. The germline CDR1 and CDR2 sequences are SGHNT and YENEEA. The V gene end was trimmed by 5 bases and the J gene end by 5 bases; junction bases not matched to a gene: 6. The CDR3 runs 15 residues. CDR3 nucleotides: TGTGCCAGCAGCCCGAGAGCGGGAGGGAACAATGAGCAGTTCTTC. Translated: CASSPRAGGNNEQFF.

This chain joins TRBV7-2 and TRBJ2-3; D gene unclear. The CDR3 covers 14 residues. Germline CDR1 and CDR2: SGHTA and FQGNSA. Trimming left V 1 base short and J 5 bases short, with 10 bases between. The CDR3 sequence is CASSLEGQRDTQYF. CDR3 coding DNA: TGTGCCAGCAGCTTAGAAGGGCAGAGAGATACGCAGTATTTT.

The chain carries TRBV11-1 and TRBJ1-6; possibly TRBD1 for D (5 bases). The ends were cut back, 1 base at V and 7 bases at J, with 11 bases in the middle. Germline lookup yields CDR1 SGHAT and CDR2 FQDESV (reference sequence). This CDR3 is built from 15 residues. CDR3 in amino acids: CASSLVGGDNSPLHF. The CDR3 DNA sequence: TGTGCCAGCAGCTTAGTGGGGGGGGACAATTCACCCCTCCACTTT.

This sequence joins TRBV27 and TRBJ1-2, with 7 nucleotides matching TRBD1. Germline CDR1 is MNHEY and CDR2 is SMNVEV (reference sequence). This CDR3 has 14 amino acids. The V segment lost 6 bases and the J segment 1 base; nucleotides outside the gene matches: 5. The CDR3 spells CASSPGTVNYGYTF. DNA of the CDR3: TGTGCCAGCAGCCCCGGGACAGTTAACTATGGCTACACCTTC.

The chain uses TRBV5-1 and TRBJ2-5; D perhaps matches TRBD1 (7 bases). This CDR3 has 15 residues. Deletions cut 0 bases from V and 4 bases from J, with 13 bases between. Germline CDR1 SGHRS, CDR2 YFSETQ. Written as DNA, the CDR3 is TGCGCCAGCAGCTTGGGTATTCAGGGGGGAGAGACCCAGTACTTC. It codes for CASSLGIQGGETQYF.

This clone was detected once. DNA of the CDR3: TGTGCCAGCAGCCCTTCGACAGGGGCGGACACCGGGGAGCTGTTTTTT. Protein sequence: CASSPSTGADTGELFF. This chain links TRBV5-5 with TRBJ2-2; 8 nucleotides match TRBD1. Trimming at V came to 4 bases and at J to 3 bases, leaving 8 bases not matched to a gene. CDR1 is SGHKS, CDR2 YYEKEE, per germline (reference sequence). CDR3 length: 16 residues.

CDR3 loop: CASSLSRPYNEQFF. The DNA of the CDR3 is TGTGCCAGCAGCTTGAGCAGACCGTACAATGAGCAGTTCTTC. The chain combines TRBV11-2 with TRBJ2-1; D call uncertain. The CDR3 contains 14 residues. Germline V gene data show CDR1 as SGHAT and CDR2 as FQNNGV. V was shortened by 3 bases and J by 4 bases, with 10 bases between the two germline ends.

This clone was seen more than once but under ten times. J is TRBJ2-1 and V is TRBV29-1; maybe TRBD1 (5 bases). The germline V gene has CDR1 SQVTM and CDR2 ANQGSEA. Trimming left V 4 bases short and J 5 bases short, with 9 bases between. CDR3 length equals 12 residues. CDR3 coding DNA: TGCAGCGTTGGCCAGGGAAACAATGAGCAGTTCTTC. It translates to CSVGQGNNEQFF.